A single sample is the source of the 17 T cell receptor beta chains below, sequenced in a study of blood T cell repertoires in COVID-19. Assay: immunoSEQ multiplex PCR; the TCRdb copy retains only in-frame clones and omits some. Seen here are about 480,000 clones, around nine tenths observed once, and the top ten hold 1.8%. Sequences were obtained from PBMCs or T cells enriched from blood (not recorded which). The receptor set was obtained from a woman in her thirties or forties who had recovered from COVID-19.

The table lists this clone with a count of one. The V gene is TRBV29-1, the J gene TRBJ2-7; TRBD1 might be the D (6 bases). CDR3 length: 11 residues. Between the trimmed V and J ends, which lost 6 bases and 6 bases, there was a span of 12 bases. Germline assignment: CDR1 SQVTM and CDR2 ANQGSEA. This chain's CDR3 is CSVGTPGEQYF. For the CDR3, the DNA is TGCAGCGTCGGGACACCGGGCGAGCAGTACTTC.

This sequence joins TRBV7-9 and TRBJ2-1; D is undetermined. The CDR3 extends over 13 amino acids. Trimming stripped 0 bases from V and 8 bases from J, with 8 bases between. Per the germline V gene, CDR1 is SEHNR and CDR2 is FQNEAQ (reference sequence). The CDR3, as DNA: TGTGCCAGCAGCTTAGCGGCGGCGGATGAGCAGTTCTTC. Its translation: CASSLAAADEQFF. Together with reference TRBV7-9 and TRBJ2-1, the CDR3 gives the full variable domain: DTGVSQNPRHKITKRGQNVTFRCDPISEHNRLYWYRQTLGQGPEFLTYFQNEAQLEKSRLLSDRFSAERPKGSFSTLEIQRTEQGDSAMYLCASSLAAADEQFFGPGTRLTVL.

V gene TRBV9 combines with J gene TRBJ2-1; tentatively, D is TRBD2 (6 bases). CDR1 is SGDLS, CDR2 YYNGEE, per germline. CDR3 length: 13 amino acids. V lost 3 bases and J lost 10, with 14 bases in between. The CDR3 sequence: CASSGMTSGEQFF. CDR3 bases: TGTGCCAGCAGCGGGATGACTAGTGGCGAGCAGTTCTTC.

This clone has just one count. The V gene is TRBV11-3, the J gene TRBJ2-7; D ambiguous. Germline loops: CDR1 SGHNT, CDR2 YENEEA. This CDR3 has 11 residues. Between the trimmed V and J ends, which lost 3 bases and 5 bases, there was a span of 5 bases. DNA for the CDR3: TGTGCCAGCAGCTTTCCTAACGAGCAGTACTTC. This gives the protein CASSFPNEQYF.

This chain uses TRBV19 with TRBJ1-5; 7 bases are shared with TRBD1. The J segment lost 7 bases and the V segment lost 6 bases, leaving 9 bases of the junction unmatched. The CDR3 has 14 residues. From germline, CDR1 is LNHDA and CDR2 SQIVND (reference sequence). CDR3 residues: CASSGRGFWQPQHF. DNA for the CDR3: TGTGCCAGTAGCGGCAGGGGGTTCTGGCAGCCCCAGCATTTT.

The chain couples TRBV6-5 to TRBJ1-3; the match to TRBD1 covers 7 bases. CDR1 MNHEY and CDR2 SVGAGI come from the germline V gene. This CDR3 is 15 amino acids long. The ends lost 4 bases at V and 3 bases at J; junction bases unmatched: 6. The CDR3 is CASSSQDRNGNTIYF. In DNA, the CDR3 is TGTGCCAGCAGTTCCCAGGACAGGAATGGAAACACCATATATTTT.

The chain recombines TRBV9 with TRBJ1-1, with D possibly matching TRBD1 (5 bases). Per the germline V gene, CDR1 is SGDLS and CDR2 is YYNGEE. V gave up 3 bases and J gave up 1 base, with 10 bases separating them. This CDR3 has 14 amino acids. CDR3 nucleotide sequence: TGTGCCAGCAGCGGCAAGGGGCAGAACACTGAAGCTTTCTTT. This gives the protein CASSGKGQNTEAFF.

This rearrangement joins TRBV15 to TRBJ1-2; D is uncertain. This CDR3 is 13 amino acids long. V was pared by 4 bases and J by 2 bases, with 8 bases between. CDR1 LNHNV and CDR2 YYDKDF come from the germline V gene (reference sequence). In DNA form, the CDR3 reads TGTGCCACCAGCAAGGGAGGGAACTATGGCTACACCTTC. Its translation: CATSKGGNYGYTF.

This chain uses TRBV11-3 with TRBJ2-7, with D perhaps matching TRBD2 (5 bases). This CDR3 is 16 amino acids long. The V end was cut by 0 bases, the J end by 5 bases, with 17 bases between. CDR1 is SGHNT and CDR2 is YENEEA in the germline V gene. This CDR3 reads CASSLDGSVRWNEQYF. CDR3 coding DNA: TGTGCCAGCAGCTTAGATGGTAGCGTACGGTGGAACGAGCAGTACTTC. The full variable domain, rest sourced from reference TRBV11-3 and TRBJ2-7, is EAGVVQSPRYKIIEKKQPVAFWCNPISGHNTLYWYLQNLGQGPELLIRYENEEAVDDSQLPKDRFSAERLKGVDSTLKIQPAELGDSAVYLCASSLDGSVRWNEQYFGPGTRLTVT.

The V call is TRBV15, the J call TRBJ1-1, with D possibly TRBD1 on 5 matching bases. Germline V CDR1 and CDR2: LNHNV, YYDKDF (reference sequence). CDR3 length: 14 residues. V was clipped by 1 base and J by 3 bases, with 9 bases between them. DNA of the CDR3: TGTGCCACCAGCAGAGTAGAAGGGGACACTGAAGCTTTCTTT. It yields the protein CATSRVEGDTEAFF.

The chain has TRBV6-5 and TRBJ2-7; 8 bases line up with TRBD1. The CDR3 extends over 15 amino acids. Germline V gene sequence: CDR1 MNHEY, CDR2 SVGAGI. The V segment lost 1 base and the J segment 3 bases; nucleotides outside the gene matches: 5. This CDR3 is CASSYWVGTGYEQYF. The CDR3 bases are TGTGCCAGCAGTTACTGGGTTGGGACAGGCTACGAGCAGTACTTC.

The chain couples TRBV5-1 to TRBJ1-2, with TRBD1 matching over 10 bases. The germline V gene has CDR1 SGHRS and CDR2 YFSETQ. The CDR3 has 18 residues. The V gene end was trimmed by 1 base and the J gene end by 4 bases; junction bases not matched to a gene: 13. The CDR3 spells CASSLSGTGASFSYGYTF. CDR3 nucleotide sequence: TGCGCCAGCAGCTTGTCCGGGACAGGGGCCTCCTTCTCCTATGGCTACACCTTC.

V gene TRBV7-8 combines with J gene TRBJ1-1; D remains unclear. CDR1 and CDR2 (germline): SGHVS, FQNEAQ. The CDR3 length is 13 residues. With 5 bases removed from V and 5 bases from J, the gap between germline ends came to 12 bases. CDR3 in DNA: TGTGCCAGCAGCCGGGAGTATATGACTGAAGCTTTCTTT. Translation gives CASSREYMTEAFF.

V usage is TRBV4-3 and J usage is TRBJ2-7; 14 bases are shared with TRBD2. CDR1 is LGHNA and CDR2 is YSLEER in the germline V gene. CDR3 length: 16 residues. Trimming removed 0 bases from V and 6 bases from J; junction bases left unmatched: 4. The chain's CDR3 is CASSQDVGLAGGEQYF. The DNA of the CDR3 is TGCGCCAGCAGCCAAGATGTAGGACTAGCGGGGGGCGAGCAGTACTTC.

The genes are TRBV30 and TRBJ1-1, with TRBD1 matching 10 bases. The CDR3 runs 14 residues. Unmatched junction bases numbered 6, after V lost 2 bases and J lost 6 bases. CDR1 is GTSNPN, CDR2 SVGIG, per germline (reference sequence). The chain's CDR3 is CAWSTLGQGSEAFF. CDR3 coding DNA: TGTGCCTGGAGTACCCTGGGACAGGGGTCTGAAGCTTTCTTT.

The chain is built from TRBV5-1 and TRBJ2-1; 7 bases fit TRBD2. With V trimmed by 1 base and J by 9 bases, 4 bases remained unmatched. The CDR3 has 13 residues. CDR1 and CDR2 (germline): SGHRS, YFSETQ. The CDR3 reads CASSLQRDAEQFF. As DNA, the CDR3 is TGCGCCAGCAGCTTGCAGCGGGACGCTGAGCAGTTCTTC. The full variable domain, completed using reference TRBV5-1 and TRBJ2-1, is KAGVTQTPRYLIKTRGQQVTLSCSPISGHRSVSWYQQTPGQGLQFLFEYFSETQRNKGNFPGRFSGRQFSNSRSEMNVSTLELGDSALYLCASSLQRDAEQFFGPGTRLTVL.

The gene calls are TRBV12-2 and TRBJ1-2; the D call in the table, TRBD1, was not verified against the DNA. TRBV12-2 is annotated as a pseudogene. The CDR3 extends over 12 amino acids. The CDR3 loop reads CASRPGDRGYTF. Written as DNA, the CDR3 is TGTGCAAGTCGCCCTGGGGACAGGGGCTACACCTTC.